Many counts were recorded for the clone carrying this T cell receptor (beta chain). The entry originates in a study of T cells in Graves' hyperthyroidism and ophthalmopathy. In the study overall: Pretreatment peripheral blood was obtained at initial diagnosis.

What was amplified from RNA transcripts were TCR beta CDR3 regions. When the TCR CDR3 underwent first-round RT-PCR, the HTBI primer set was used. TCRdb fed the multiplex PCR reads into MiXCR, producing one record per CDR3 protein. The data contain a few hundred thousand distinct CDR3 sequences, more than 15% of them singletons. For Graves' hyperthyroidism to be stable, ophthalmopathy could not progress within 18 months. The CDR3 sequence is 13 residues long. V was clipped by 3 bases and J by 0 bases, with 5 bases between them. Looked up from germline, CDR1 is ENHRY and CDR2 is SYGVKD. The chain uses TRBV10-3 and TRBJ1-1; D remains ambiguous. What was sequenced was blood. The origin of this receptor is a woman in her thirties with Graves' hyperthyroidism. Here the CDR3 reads CAISDGVNTEAFF. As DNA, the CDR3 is TGTGCCATCAGTGACGGGGTGAACACTGAAGCTTTCTTT.